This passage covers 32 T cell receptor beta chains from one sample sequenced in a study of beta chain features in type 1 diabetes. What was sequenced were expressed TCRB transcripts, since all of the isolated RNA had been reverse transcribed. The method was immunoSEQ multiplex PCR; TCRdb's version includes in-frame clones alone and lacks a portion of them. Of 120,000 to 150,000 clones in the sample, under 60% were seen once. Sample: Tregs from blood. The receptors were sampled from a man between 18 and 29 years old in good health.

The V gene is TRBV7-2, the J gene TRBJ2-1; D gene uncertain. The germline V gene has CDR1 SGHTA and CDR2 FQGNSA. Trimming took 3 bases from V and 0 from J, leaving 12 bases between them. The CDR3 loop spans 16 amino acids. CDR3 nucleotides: TGTGCCAGCAGCTTCCTCTCGACGGGCTCCTACAATGAGCAGTTCTTC. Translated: CASSFLSTGSYNEQFF.

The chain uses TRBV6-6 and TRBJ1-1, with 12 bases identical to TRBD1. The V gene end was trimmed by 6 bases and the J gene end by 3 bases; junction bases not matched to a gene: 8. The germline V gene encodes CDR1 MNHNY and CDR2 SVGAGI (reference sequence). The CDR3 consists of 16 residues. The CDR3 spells CASSARDRGPYTEAFF. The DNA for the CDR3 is TGTGCCAGCAGCGCTAGGGACAGGGGGCCCTACACTGAAGCTTTCTTT.

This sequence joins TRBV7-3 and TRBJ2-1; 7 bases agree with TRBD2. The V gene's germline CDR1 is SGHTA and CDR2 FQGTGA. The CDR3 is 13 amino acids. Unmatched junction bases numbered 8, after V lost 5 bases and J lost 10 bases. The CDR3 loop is CASSDLAGVEQFF. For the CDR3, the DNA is TGTGCCAGCAGCGACTTGGCGGGGGTCGAGCAGTTCTTC.

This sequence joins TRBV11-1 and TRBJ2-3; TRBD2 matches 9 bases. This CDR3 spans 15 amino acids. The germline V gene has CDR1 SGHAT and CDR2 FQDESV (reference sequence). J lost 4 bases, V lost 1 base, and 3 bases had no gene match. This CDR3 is CASSLGGGAADTQYF. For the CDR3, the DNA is TGTGCCAGCAGCTTAGGCGGGGGGGCCGCAGATACGCAGTATTTT.

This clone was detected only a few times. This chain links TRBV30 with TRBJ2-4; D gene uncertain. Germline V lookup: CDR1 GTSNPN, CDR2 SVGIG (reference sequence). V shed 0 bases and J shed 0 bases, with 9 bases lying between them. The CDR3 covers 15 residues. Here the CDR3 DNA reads TGTGCCTGGAGTGTTACATCGTCAGCCAAAAACATTCAGTACTTC. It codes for CAWSVTSSAKNIQYF.

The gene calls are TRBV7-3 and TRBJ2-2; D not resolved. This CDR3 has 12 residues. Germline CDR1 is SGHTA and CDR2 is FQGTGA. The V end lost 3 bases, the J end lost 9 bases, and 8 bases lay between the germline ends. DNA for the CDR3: TGTGCCAGCAGCTTGGGCTCCCGGGAGCTGTTTTTT. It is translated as CASSLGSRELFF.

CDR3 sequence (DNA): TGTGCCAGCAGCTCCCATCCAATACTAGCGGGAGGTCTTGAGCAGTTCTTC. It codes for CASSSHPILAGGLEQFF. J is TRBJ2-1 and V is TRBV11-2, with 12 bases matching TRBD2. CDR1 SGHAT and CDR2 FQNNGV come from the germline V gene. Trimming took 4 bases from V and 9 from J; bases not matched to a gene: 13. The CDR3 loop spans 17 amino acids.

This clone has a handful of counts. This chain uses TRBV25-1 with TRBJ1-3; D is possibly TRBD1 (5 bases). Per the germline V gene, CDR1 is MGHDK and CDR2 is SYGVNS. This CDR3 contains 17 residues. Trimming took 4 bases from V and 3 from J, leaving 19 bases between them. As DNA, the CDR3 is TGTGCCAGCAGTGGACCACCAGGGTCCGGGAGTGGAAACACCATATATTTT. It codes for CASSGPPGSGSGNTIYF.

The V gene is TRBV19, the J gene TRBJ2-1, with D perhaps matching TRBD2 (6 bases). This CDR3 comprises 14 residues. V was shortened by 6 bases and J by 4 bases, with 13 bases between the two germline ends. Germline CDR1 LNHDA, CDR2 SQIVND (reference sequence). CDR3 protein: CASSSASEYNEQFF. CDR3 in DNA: TGTGCCAGTAGCTCCGCTAGCGAGTACAATGAGCAGTTCTTC.

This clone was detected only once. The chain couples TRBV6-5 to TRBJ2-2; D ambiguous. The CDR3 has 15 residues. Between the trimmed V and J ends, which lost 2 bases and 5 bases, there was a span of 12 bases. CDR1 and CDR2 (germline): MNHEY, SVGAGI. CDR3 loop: CASSYSAPWTGELFF. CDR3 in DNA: TGTGCCAGCAGTTACAGCGCTCCTTGGACCGGGGAGCTGTTTTTT.

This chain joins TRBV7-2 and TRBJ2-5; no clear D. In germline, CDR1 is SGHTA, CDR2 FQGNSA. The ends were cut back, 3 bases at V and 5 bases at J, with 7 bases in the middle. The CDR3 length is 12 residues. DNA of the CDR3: TGTGCCAGCAGCTTTCCCCGGGAGACCCAGTACTTC. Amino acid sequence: CASSFPRETQYF.

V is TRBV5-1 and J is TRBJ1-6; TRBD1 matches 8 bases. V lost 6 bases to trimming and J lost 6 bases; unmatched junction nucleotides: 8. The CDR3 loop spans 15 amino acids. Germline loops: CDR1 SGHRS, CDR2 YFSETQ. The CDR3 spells CASKDRVFGNSPLHF. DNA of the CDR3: TGCGCCAGCAAGGACAGGGTATTTGGTAATTCACCCCTCCACTTT.

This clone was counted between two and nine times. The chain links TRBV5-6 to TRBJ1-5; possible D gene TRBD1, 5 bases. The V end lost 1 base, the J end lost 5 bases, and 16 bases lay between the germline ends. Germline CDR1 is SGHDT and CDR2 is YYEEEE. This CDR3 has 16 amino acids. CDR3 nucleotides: TGTGCCAGCAGCTTGTTTGGGGGGAGATTGGATCAGCCCCAGCATTTT. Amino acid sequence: CASSLFGGRLDQPQHF.

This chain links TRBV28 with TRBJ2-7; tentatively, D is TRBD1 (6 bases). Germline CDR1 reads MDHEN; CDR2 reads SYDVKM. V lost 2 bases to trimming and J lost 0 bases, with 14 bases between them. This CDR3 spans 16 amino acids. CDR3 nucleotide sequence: TGTGCCAGCAGTTTAACCGGGACACTTAGCTCCTACGAGCAGTACTTC. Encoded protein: CASSLTGTLSSYEQYF.

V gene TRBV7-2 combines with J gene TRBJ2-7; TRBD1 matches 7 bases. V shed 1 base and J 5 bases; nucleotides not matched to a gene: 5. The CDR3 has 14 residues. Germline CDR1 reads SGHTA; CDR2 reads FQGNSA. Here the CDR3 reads CASSLVGQANEQYF. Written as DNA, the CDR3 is TGTGCCAGCAGCTTAGTCGGACAGGCGAACGAGCAGTACTTC.

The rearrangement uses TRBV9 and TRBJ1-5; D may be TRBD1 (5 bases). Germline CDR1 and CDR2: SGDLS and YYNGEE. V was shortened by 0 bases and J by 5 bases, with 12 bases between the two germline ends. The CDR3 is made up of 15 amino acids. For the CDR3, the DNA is TGTGCCAGCAGCGTAGGGTTCGGGGGATATCAGCCCCAGCATTTT. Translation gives CASSVGFGGYQPQHF.

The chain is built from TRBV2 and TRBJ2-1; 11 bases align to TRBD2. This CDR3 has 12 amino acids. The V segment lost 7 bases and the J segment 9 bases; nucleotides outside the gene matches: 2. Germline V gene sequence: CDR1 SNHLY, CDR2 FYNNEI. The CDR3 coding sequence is TGTGCCAGCACTAGCGGGAGGATTGAGCAGTTCTTC. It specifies CASTSGRIEQFF.

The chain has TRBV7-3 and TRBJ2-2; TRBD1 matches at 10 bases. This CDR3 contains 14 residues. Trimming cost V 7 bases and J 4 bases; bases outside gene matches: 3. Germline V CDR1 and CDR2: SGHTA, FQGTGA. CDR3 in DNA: TGTGCCAGCACCTGGGACAGGGGCACCGGGGAGCTGTTTTTT. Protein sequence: CASTWDRGTGELFF.

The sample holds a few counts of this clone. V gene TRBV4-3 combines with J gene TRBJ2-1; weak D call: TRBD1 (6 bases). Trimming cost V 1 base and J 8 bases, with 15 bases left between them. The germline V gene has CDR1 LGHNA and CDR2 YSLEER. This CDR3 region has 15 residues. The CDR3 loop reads CASSQATGRLDEQFF. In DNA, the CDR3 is TGCGCCAGCAGCCAAGCAACAGGGCGTTTGGATGAGCAGTTCTTC.

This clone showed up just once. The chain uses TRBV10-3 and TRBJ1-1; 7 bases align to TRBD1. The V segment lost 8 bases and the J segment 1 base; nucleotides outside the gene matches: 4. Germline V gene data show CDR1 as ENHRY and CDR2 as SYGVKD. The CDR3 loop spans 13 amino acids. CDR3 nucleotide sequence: TGTGCCATCGGTGGGACAGAGAACACTGAAGCTTTCTTT. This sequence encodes CAIGGTENTEAFF.

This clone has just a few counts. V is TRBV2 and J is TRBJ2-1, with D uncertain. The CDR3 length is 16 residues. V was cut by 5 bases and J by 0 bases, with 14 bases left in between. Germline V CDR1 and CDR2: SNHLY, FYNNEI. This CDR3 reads CASSLFSTSSYNEQFF. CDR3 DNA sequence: TGTGCCAGCAGTCTCTTTAGTACGAGCTCCTACAATGAGCAGTTCTTC.

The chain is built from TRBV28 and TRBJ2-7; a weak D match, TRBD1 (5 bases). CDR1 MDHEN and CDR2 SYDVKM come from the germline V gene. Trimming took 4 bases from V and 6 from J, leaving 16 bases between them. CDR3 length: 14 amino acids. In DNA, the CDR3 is TGTGCCAGCAGTTCCAGCGACAGAGTTATCGAGCAGTACTTC. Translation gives CASSSSDRVIEQYF.

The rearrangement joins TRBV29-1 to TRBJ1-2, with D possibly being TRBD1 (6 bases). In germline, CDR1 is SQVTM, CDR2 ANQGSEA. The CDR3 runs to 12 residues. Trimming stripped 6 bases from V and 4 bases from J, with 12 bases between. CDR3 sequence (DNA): TGCAGCGTCTACAGGGCGATCTATGGCTACACCTTC. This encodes CSVYRAIYGYTF.

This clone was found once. CDR3 bases: TGTGCCATCGGGGCGGGGGGGCGGTTAGCTTTCTTT. This translates into CAIGAGGRLAFF. This chain joins TRBV10-3 and TRBJ1-1; TRBD1 is a possible D gene (6 bases). The CDR3 loop spans 12 amino acids. V lost 8 bases to trimming and J lost 10 bases, with 17 bases between them. The V gene's germline CDR1 is ENHRY and CDR2 SYGVKD.

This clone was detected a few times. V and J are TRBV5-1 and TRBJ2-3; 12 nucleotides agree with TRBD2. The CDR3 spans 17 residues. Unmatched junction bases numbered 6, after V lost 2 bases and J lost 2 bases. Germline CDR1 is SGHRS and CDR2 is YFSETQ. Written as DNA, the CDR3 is TGCGCCAGCAGCTTCCTAGCGGGAGGGTTCATCACAGATACGCAGTATTTT. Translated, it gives CASSFLAGGFITDTQYF.

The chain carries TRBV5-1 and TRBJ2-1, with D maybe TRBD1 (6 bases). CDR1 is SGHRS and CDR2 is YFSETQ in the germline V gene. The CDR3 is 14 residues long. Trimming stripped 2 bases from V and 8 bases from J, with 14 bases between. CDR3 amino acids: CASSLSQGNDEQFF. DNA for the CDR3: TGCGCCAGCAGCTTATCACAGGGAAATGATGAGCAGTTCTTC.

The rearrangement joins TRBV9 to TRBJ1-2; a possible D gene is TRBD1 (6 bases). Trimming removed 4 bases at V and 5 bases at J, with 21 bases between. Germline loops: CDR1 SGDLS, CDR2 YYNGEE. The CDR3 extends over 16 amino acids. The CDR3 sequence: CASSQQQGLVWYGYTF. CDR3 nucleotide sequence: TGTGCCAGCAGCCAACAACAGGGTTTAGTTTGGTATGGCTACACCTTC.

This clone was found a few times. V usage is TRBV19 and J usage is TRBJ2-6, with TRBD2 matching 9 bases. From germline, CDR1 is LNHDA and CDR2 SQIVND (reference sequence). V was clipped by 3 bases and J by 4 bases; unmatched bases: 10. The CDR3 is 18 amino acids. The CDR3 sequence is CASSIAGLAVQGANVLTF. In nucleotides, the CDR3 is TGTGCCAGTAGTATTGCGGGACTAGCAGTGCAAGGGGCCAACGTCCTGACTTTC.

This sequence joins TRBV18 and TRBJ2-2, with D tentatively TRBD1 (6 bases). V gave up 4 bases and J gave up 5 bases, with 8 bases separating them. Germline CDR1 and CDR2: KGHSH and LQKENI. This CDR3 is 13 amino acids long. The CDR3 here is CASSRQGTGELFF. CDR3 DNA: TGTGCCAGCTCACGCCAGGGGACCGGGGAGCTGTTTTTT.

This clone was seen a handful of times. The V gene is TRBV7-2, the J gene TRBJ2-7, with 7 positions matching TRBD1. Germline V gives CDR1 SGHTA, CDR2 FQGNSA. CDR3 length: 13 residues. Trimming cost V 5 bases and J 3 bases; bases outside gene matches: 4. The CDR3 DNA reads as TGTGCCAGCAGCGACAGGGACGGCTACGAGCAGTACTTC. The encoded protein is CASSDRDGYEQYF.

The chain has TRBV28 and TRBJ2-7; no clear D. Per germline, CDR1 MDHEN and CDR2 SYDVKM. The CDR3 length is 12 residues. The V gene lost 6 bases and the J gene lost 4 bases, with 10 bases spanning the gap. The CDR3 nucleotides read TGTGCCAGCAGGGGCTATATTTACGAGCAGTACTTC. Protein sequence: CASRGYIYEQYF.

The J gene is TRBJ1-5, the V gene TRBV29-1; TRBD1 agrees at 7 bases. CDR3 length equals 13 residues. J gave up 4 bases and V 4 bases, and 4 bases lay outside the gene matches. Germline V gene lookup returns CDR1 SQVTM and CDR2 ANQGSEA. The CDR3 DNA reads TGCAGCGTTGTTGGCAGGGGGAATCAGCCCCAGCATTTT. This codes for CSVVGRGNQPQHF.